Listed here are 23 T cell receptor beta chains from one sample, sequenced in a study of T cell repertoires in cytomegalovirus infection. TCRdb ran MiXCR on the reads and lists one entry per CDR3 protein. The data show around 300,000 distinct CDR3 sequences, less than 25% seen once. No antigen has been assigned to these receptors. Source: cultured PBMCs, taken from culture after CMV antigen stimulation. These receptors all come from a human donor in good health (CMV status not recorded). Some clones in this sample may be carry-over from other donors' samples.

This chain links TRBV12-3 or TRBV12-4 with TRBJ2-3; D possibly uses TRBD1 or TRBD2 (5 bases each). CDR3 length equals 15 residues. V shed 3 bases and J shed 4 bases, with 14 bases lying between them. This CDR3 is CASSLRGRGPDTQYF. The CDR3 region has the DNA TGTGCCAGCAGTTTGCGTGGACGGGGCCCAGATACGCAGTATTTT.

This clonotype was observed a few times. The chain is built from TRBV6-6 and TRBJ2-1; TRBD2 agrees at 7 bases. Unmatched junction bases numbered 22, after V lost 6 bases and J lost 8 bases. This CDR3 is built from 18 residues. Per the germline V gene, CDR1 is MNHNY and CDR2 is SVGAGI (reference sequence). The CDR3 coding sequence is TGTGCCAGCAGCCCCCATCGGCCTAGCGGATTCCTGTCTGATGAGCAGTTCTTC. Translating gives CASSPHRPSGFLSDEQFF.

This clonotype was found a few times. The V gene is TRBV20-1, the J gene TRBJ2-1; 9 bases fit TRBD2. Germline lookup yields CDR1 DFQATT and CDR2 SNEGSKA (reference sequence). This CDR3 comprises 15 residues. V dropped 5 bases and J dropped 6; count of bases not matched to a gene: 11. CDR3 sequence reads: CSAEPIAGVSNEQFF. The CDR3 DNA reads TGCAGTGCTGAACCGATAGCGGGAGTGAGCAATGAGCAGTTCTTC.

This clonotype appeared many times. V usage is TRBV12-3 or TRBV12-4 and J usage is TRBJ2-1, with 9 bases identical to TRBD2. Trimming removed 6 bases from V and 4 bases from J; junction bases left unmatched: 7. This CDR3 region has 15 residues. In DNA form, the CDR3 reads TGTGCCAGCAGCCCGGGACTAGCAGTGTACAATGAGCAGTTCTTC. As protein: CASSPGLAVYNEQFF.

In its sample, this clonotype was seen a few times. The chain has TRBV30 and TRBJ2-1; TRBD2 is a possible D gene (5 bases). The CDR3 runs to 15 residues. V was pared by 3 bases and J by 6 bases, with 18 bases between. The germline V gene encodes CDR1 GTSNPN and CDR2 SVGIG (reference sequence). CDR3 residues: CAWSGSPGVGNEQFF. CDR3 nucleotide sequence: TGTGCCTGGAGCGGCAGTCCCGGGGTTGGCAATGAGCAGTTCTTC.

V usage is TRBV5-6 and J usage is TRBJ2-1; TRBD2 matches 9 bases. This CDR3 spans 15 amino acids. CDR1 is SGHDT and CDR2 is YYEEEE in the germline V gene. The trim removed 1 base at V and 7 bases at J, leaving 6 bases unmatched. This CDR3 reads CASSLISGSYNEQFF. The CDR3 region has the DNA TGTGCCAGCAGCTTGATTAGCGGGAGTTATAATGAGCAGTTCTTC.

This clonotype was observed a handful of times. The chain has TRBV27 and TRBJ1-2, with D possibly matching TRBD1 (6 bases). Per the germline V gene, CDR1 is MNHEY and CDR2 is SMNVEV (reference sequence). The CDR3 is 16 amino acids. V gave up 5 bases and J gave up 5 bases, with 21 bases separating them. The CDR3 protein is CASSPQGNRVGYGYTF. The CDR3 DNA reads as TGTGCCAGCAGTCCCCAGGGAAACAGGGTGGGGTATGGCTACACCTTC.

This clonotype was detected ten times or more. The chain joins TRBV6-2 or TRBV6-3 to TRBJ2-1, with a weak D call TRBD2 (5 bases). The CDR3 is 14 amino acids. Germline CDR1 is MNHEY and CDR2 is SVGEGT. Trimming removed 3 bases from V and 5 bases from J, with 11 bases in between. The CDR3 loop reads CASSYFGSHNEQFF. Written as DNA, the CDR3 is TGTGCCAGCAGTTATTTTGGGAGTCACAATGAGCAGTTCTTC.

At least ten counts were recorded for this clonotype. In nucleotides, the CDR3 is TGTGCCAGCAGATCTAGAATAGGGGAGACCCAGTACTTC. Encoded protein: CASRSRIGETQYF. The chain links TRBV11-3 to TRBJ2-5; D not resolved. Trimming removed 6 bases from V and 5 bases from J, with 13 bases in between. CDR1 and CDR2 from the germline V gene are SGHNT and YENEEA. This CDR3 region has 13 residues.

This clonotype appeared a few times. V is TRBV14 and J is TRBJ2-6; D gene unclear. The germline CDR1 and CDR2 sequences are SGHDN and FVKESK. Trimming pared 1 base from V and 0 bases from J, leaving 13 bases between. The CDR3 consists of 18 residues. The CDR3 bases are TGTGCCAGCAGCCAAGCAAGGTCCGGGCGCTCTGGGGCCAACGTCCTGACTTTC. Translation gives CASSQARSGRSGANVLTF. The full variable domain, its missing parts supplied by reference TRBV14 and TRBJ2-6, is EAGVTQFPSHSVIEKGQTVTLRCDPISGHDNLYWYRRVMGKEIKFLLHFVKESKQDESGMPNNRFLAERTGGTYSTLKVQPAELEDSGVYFCASSQARSGRSGANVLTFGAGSRLTVL.

This clonotype was observed a handful of times. The chain combines TRBV7-9 with TRBJ2-5, with TRBD2 matching over 7 bases. Germline CDR1 SEHNR, CDR2 FQNEAQ (reference sequence). Losses at the gene ends were 4 bases for V and 6 bases for J; bases not matched to a gene: 11. The CDR3 contains 15 residues. CDR3 nucleotide sequence: TGTGCCAGCAGCTCGACCGGGACTACTCCGAAGACCCAGTACTTC. It is translated as CASSSTGTTPKTQYF.

V gene TRBV19 combines with J gene TRBJ1-1; D possibly corresponds to TRBD1 (5 bases). CDR3 length: 14 residues. V was shortened by 3 bases and J by 10 bases, with 18 bases between the two germline ends. The germline gives CDR1 LNHDA, CDR2 SQIVND (reference sequence). The CDR3 protein is CASSIPGALDGAFF. CDR3 bases: TGTGCCAGTAGTATCCCCGGGGCCCTGGATGGAGCTTTCTTT.

This clonotype was seen a handful of times. The rearrangement uses TRBV20-1 and TRBJ2-3, with D hard to call. Germline V CDR1 and CDR2: DFQATT, SNEGSKA (reference sequence). The CDR3 sequence is 13 residues long. Trimming stripped 5 bases from V and 4 bases from J, with 13 bases between. CDR3 coding DNA: TGCAGTGCTCATGCTAGTTTATCAGATACGCAGTATTTT. Protein sequence: CSAHASLSDTQYF.

The chain recombines TRBV12-3 or TRBV12-4 with TRBJ1-1; the D is unclear. Trimming stripped 6 bases from V and 3 bases from J, with 14 bases between. The CDR3 has 14 amino acids. DNA for the CDR3: TGTGCCAGCAGCCCGCCACCCGGGCACACTGAAGCTTTCTTT. Translation gives CASSPPPGHTEAFF.

The chain recombines TRBV2 with TRBJ2-3; no reliable D call. Per germline, CDR1 SNHLY and CDR2 FYNNEI. V was pared by 6 bases and J by 1 base, with 11 bases between. The CDR3 totals 14 residues. The CDR3 protein is CASRDMAGTDTQYF. CDR3 in DNA: TGTGCCAGCAGAGATATGGCAGGCACAGATACGCAGTATTTT.

This clonotype was seen repeatedly, ten times or more. V is TRBV7-2 and J is TRBJ2-2; 7 bases map to TRBD2. CDR1 is SGHTA, CDR2 FQGNSA, per germline. V lost 7 bases to trimming and J lost 5 bases; unmatched junction nucleotides: 16. CDR3 length: 17 amino acids. The CDR3 DNA sequence: TGTGCCAGCATGGGATGGGGGGGAGGGCCTGGAACCGGGGAGCTGTTTTTT. It is translated as CASMGWGGGPGTGELFF.

The chain carries TRBV7-8 and TRBJ1-2, with D possibly being TRBD1 (6 bases). The CDR3 totals 17 residues. Germline CDR1 is SGHVS and CDR2 is FQNEAQ. V lost 1 base to trimming and J lost 3 bases, with 18 bases between them. The CDR3 region is CASSLGGRRGRDYGYTF. In DNA, the CDR3 is TGTGCCAGCAGCTTAGGGGGAAGGAGGGGGAGAGACTATGGCTACACCTTC.

This clonotype was found a few times. The gene calls are TRBV7-8 and TRBJ2-5; TRBD2 might be the D (5 bases). The CDR3 has 15 residues. The ends were cut back, 0 bases at V and 5 bases at J, with 13 bases in the middle. Germline CDR1 SGHVS, CDR2 FQNEAQ. CDR3: CASSLALWSGETQYF. Written as DNA, the CDR3 is TGTGCCAGCAGCTTAGCTCTATGGAGCGGCGAGACCCAGTACTTC.

There are many counts of this clonotype. The J gene is TRBJ2-5, the V gene TRBV7-6, with D unresolved. In germline, CDR1 is SGHVS, CDR2 FNYEAQ. CDR3 length equals 15 residues. Trimming left V 1 base short and J 2 bases short, with 11 bases between. This CDR3 is CASSLGPQVQETQYF. The CDR3 coding sequence is TGTGCCAGCAGCTTAGGACCCCAAGTACAAGAGACCCAGTACTTC.

The chain carries TRBV7-9 and TRBJ2-1; possibly TRBD2 for D (6 bases). The CDR3 is 12 amino acids. Germline CDR1 SEHNR, CDR2 FQNEAQ (reference sequence). Trimming removed 4 bases from V and 8 bases from J, with 9 bases in between. CDR3 bases: TGTGCCAGCAGCTCACTAGCCGATGAGCAGTTCTTC. Translating gives CASSSLADEQFF.

This clonotype occurred many times. The rearrangement uses TRBV6-5 and TRBJ2-5; 10 positions match TRBD2. This CDR3 is built from 17 residues. V trimming: 0 bases; J trimming: 1 base; junction bases outside the gene matches: 5. CDR1 is MNHEY and CDR2 is SVGAGI in the germline V gene. CDR3 amino acids: CASSYSRWTSGQETQYF. CDR3 nucleotide sequence: TGTGCCAGCAGTTACTCGAGATGGACTAGCGGCCAAGAGACCCAGTACTTC.

The rearrangement uses TRBV27 and TRBJ1-3; D may be TRBD1 (5 bases). V was pared by 7 bases and J by 8 bases, with 15 bases between. Germline loops: CDR1 MNHEY, CDR2 SMNVEV (reference sequence). The CDR3 sequence is 13 residues long. The CDR3 DNA follows: TGTGCCAGCAAAGGCGCGGGACGAGACACCATATATTTT. Translated: CASKGAGRDTIYF.

The rearrangement joins TRBV7-9 to TRBJ2-7; 9 nucleotides match TRBD1. The CDR3 consists of 14 residues. V was pared by 4 bases and J by 6 bases, with 7 bases of the junction left unmatched. Germline CDR1 reads SEHNR; CDR2 reads FQNEAQ (reference sequence). The CDR3 coding sequence is TGTGCCAGCAGCTCCCGGGACAGGGCAGGCGAGCAGTACTTC. Translation gives CASSSRDRAGEQYF.